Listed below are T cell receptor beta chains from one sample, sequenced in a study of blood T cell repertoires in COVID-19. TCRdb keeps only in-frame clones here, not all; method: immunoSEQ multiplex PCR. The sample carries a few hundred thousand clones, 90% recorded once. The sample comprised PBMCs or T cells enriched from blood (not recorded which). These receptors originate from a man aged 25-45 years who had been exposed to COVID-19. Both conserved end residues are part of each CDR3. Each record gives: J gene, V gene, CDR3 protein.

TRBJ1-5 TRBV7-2 CASAGYDQPQHF
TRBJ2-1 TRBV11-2 CASSSAGTGYGNEQFF
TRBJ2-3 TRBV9 CASRGTSGLDTQYF
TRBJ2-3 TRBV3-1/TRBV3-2 CASMVGLPGVTDTQYF
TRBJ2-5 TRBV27 CASSLSTIVGQGLQTQYF
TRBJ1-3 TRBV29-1 CSVITPGTAGNTIYF
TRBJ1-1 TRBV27 CASSSFRGNTEAFF
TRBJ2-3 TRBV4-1 CASSPRLAGETDTQYF
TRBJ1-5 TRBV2 CASSASNQPQHF
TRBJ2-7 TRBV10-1 CASSESQGAVHEQYF
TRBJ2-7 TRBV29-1 CSAGAWQGPTYEQYF
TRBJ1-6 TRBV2 CASKNNRDREGSPLHF
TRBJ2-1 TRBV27 CASSFVFRRTEQFF
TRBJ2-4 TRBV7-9 CASSLIETGLAAKNIQYF
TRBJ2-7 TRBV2 CASSGDREPFNSYEQYF
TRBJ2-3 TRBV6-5 CASSNIAGVTDTQYF
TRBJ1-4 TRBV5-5 CASSLRSANEKLFF
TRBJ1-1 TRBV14 CASSQDFSTEAFF
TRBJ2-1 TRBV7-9 CASSFAKPFGNEQFF
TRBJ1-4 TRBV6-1 CASSEVAGTNEKLFF
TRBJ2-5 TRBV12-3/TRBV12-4 CASSLKETQYF
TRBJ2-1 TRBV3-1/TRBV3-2 CASSQDYNEQFF